This T cell receptor beta chain came from a study of cytomegalovirus exposure and HLA in healthy donors. Primers: 60 Vbeta forward and 13 Jbeta reverse. The assay was immunoSEQ multiplex PCR, and TCRdb's table has in-frame clones only and misses some. The top ten hold under 0.4% of the sample, which has 170,000 or so clones, around 82% seen once. V shed 2 bases and J 7 bases; nucleotides not matched to a gene: 11. CDR1 is SGHRS, CDR2 YFSETQ, per germline. This CDR3 has 16 residues. The sequenced sample consisted of PBMCs. This TCR came from a boy between 2 and 10 years old in good health and CMV-seronegative. This chain links TRBV5-1 with TRBJ1-1, with 10 positions matching TRBD1. The CDR3, as DNA: TGCGCCAGCAGCTTAGCGTTACGACAGGGGGCAAATGAAGCTTTCTTT. It codes for CASSLALRQGANEAFF.